Reported below is one TCR beta chain. Its antigen is not known. The source of the sample is a study of vaccination and CD4 T cells after COVID-19. An Oncomine TCR Beta short-read assay was used to sequence the DNA from cultured CD4+ T cells. From CD4+ T cells that had been cultured, genomic DNA was extracted. TCRdb re-called the PCR reads with MiXCR, one entry per CDR3 protein. This table holds about 21,000 distinct CDR3 sequences, approximately 38% found once. Broader study findings: Post-vaccination, and not before, a median around 86% of reactive clones appeared in convalescent patients.

Documented treatment: approximately 10-day PBMC culture with coronavirus spike peptide pools or control peptides (ViraFEST assay). In the ViraFEST assay, peptide-pool expansion preceded TCR sequencing of expanded clonotypes. The CDR3 covers 14 residues. V lost 5 bases and J lost 2; bases outside the gene matches: 3. Germline V gene lookup returns CDR1 MNHNS and CDR2 SASEGT. The receptor comes from a human donor who had recovered from COVID-19. The sample consisted of CD4+ T cells from blood, cultured in vitro, taken before SARS-CoV-2 vaccination. J is TRBJ1-3 and V is TRBV6-1, with 7 bases identical to TRBD1. The CDR3 spells CASSRTGAGNTIYF. The CDR3 nucleotides are TGTGCCAGCAGTAGAACAGGGGCTGGAAACACCATATATTTT.